This TCR beta chain was recorded in a study of tumor-infiltrating lymphocytes in oesophageal squamous cell carcinoma. Germline CDR1 is MNHNY and CDR2 is SVGAGI (reference sequence). The CDR3 is made up of 15 amino acids. Germline trimming cut 7 bases from V and 5 bases from J; bases unmatched to any gene: 12. Each CDR3 protein gets one entry after TCRdb re-called the PCR reads with MiXCR. The table shows 20,000 or so distinct CDR3 sequences, with roughly 40% occurring only once. The clonotype originates from a male donor with esophageal squamous cell carcinoma. The sequenced sample was esophageal tumor tissue. The chain uses TRBV6-6 and TRBJ2-7, with 9 positions matching TRBD1. The CDR3 nucleotides are TGTGCCAGCATAAGCCGGGACAGGGCCAAAAACGAGCAGTACTTC. The encoded protein is CASISRDRAKNEQYF.